This paragraph reports one TCR beta chain. Deletions cut 10 bases from V and 1 base from J, with 7 bases between. The CDR3 has 11 amino acids. The germline V gene encodes CDR1 MNHEY and CDR2 SVGAGI. The sample originates from a study of cytomegalovirus exposure and HLA in healthy donors. Primers for the PCR totalled 60 Vbeta and 13 Jbeta. TCRdb's copy holds only in-frame clones and misses some; the assay was immunoSEQ multiplex PCR. The data show 100,000 to 150,000 clones, and the top ten clones hold around 1.5%. Specimen: PBMCs. The chain couples TRBV6-5 to TRBJ1-1; D gene ambiguous. This sequence originates from a woman between 40 and 55 years old in good health and CMV-seronegative. The CDR3 protein is CATSGNTEAFF. The DNA of the CDR3 is TGTGCCACCTCCGGGAACACTGAAGCTTTCTTT.